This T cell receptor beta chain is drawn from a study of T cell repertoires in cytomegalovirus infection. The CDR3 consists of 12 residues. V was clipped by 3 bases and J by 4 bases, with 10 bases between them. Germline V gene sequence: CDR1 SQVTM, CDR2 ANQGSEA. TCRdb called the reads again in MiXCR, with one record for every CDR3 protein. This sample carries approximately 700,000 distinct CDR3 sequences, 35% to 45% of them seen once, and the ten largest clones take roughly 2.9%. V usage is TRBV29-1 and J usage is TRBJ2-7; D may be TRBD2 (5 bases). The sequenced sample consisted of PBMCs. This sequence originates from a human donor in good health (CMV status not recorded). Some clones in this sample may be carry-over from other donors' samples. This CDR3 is CSVDAEGYEQYF. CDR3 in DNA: TGCAGCGTTGACGCTGAGGGTTACGAGCAGTACTTC.